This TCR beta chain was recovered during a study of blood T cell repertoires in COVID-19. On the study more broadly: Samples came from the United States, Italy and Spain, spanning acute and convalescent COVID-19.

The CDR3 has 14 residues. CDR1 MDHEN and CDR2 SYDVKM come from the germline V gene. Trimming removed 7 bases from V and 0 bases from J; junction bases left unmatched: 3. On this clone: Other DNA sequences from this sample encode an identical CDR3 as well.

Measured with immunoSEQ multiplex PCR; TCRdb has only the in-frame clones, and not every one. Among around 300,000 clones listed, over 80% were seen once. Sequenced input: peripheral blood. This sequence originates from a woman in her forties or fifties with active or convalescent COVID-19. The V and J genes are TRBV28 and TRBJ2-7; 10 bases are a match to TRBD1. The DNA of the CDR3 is TGTGCCAGCATTGGGACAGGGGACTCCTACGAGCAGTACTTC. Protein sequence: CASIGTGDSYEQYF. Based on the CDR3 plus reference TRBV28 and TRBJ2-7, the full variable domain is DVKVTQSSRYLVKRTGEKVFLECVQDMDHENMFWYRQDPGLGLRLIYFSYDVKMKEKGDIPEGYSVSREKKERFSLILESASTNQTSMYLCASIGTGDSYEQYFGPGTRLTVT.